The 3 T cell receptor beta chains presented below share a single source sample, sequenced in a study of T cells in Graves' hyperthyroidism and ophthalmopathy. Amplification targeted TCR beta CDR3 regions from RNA transcripts. Researchers ran a first-round RT-PCR on the TCR CDR3 using the HTBI primer set. TCRdb re-analysed the multiplex PCR reads in MiXCR, keeping a single row per CDR3 protein. This table holds some 690,000 distinct CDR3 sequences, around 15% found once. The sequenced material came from blood. These receptors originate from a middle-aged man with Graves' hyperthyroidism.

This clonotype has a count of ten or more. CDR3: CASSLGRENSPLHF. In DNA, the CDR3 is TGTGCCAGCAGCTTAGGACGGGAGAATTCACCCCTCCACTTT. The chain couples TRBV7-3 to TRBJ1-6; D not certain. The CDR3 covers 14 residues. V was pared by 2 bases and J by 7 bases, with 9 bases between. The germline V gene has CDR1 SGHTA and CDR2 FQGTGA.

This clonotype was counted between two and nine times. Written as DNA, the CDR3 is TGTGCCAGCAGCTTACACCGGGACTTCGACAATGAGCAGTTCTTC. It encodes CASSLHRDFDNEQFF. The chain is built from TRBV7-2 and TRBJ2-1; D perhaps matches TRBD2 (6 bases). The CDR3 contains 15 residues. Germline CDR1 reads SGHTA; CDR2 reads FQGNSA. V shed 2 bases and J shed 5 bases, with 13 bases lying between them.

As concerns this clonotype: A much larger clone differs from this one at a single base, so this may be a read error. The chain recombines TRBV29-1 with TRBJ2-1; TRBD2 is a possible D gene (6 bases). CDR1 is SQVTM and CDR2 is ANQGSEA in the germline V gene. This CDR3 has 12 residues. Written as DNA, the CDR3 is TGCAGCGTTGGTGAGGACTACAATGAGCAGTCCTTC. Protein product: CSVGEDYNEQSF.